This record concerns one T cell receptor beta chain sequence. This clonotype was found many times. Its antigen specificity is not known. No quality values exist for individual bases; no much larger clone is one base distant. Ficoll-Paque density gradient centrifugation was the method used to isolate PBMCs. The instrument given in TCRdb is Illumina NovaSeq 6000. TCRalpha and TCRbeta cDNA libraries were constructed by 5'RACE with constant-segment primers, with sample barcodes and unique molecular identifiers being introduced. Trizol reagent was used to extract RNA from every sample. The libraries were amplified in two PCR steps, and the second step added a second sample barcode and Illumina TruSeq adapters. Sequencing of the libraries was done on an Illumina NovaSeq, producing 2 x 150 bp paired-end reads. Per the authors' processing: Reads were demultiplexed and collapsed into UMI-guided consensus sequences with migec v1.2.7. Using mixcr v2.1.11, UMI consensuses were aligned to TRA and TRB V and J templates and then assembled into clonotypes. A clonotype was counted as expanded or contracted only when both edgeR and NoisET called the clonotype significant, with the noise models trained on biological replicates. For edgeR calls, the thresholds were a false discovery rate-adjusted p below 0.01 and a log2 fold-change of 1. As an exploratory analysis of dynamics, max-normalized trajectories of the 1000 most abundant clonotypes were examined with PCA combined with hierarchical clustering. Separately sequenced CD4+ and CD8+ repertoires were used to assign the CD4 or CD8 phenotype of responding clones. The public reads were reprocessed in TCRdb via fastp at Q25 and MiXCR, keeping in-frame beta chains. Each entry is one CDR3 protein sequence, shown with its most common DNA and genes. The V and J calls reflect TCRdb's pipeline rather than the authors' work. This sample lists 40,000 to 55,000 distinct CDR3 sequences; about 7.3% were detected once. Approximately 1.5% of the sample goes to the ten largest clones.

This entry comes from a study of T-cell memory formation after mild COVID-19 (dated by TCRdb to the early 2020s). Regarding the study in general: TCR sequence clusters from the two donors were found to be largely donor specific. In a couple of donors, T-cell clones that expanded and contracted after mild COVID-19 were tracked by sequencing TCRalpha and TCRbeta repertoires over time. The cohort was made up of two young adult volunteers, one female and one male, who were previously healthy. The paper's findings and limits, for the study overall: Whether the second-wave clones peaking on day 37 were SARS-CoV-2 specific was not confirmed. Contracting CD4+ clones appeared mostly in the CM and EM memory subsets, whereas CD8+ clones were enriched in EMRA. From day 15 to 85, contracting clones showed balanced CD4/CD8 phenotypes, whereas a second wave of clones that expanded from day 15 to 37 leaned towards CD4+. Some responding clones were detected in pre-infection memory, which suggested that pre-existing cross-reactive memory T cells had joined the SARS-CoV-2 response. Only a couple of mild cases were covered in the study, and larger cohorts including severe cases with pre-infection samples were considered necessary.

V loses 6 bases at its end and J loses 15 bases; junction bases beyond the gene matches: 14. Per the germline V gene, MNHEY is the CDR1 and SVGAGI is the CDR2. The CDR3 measures 13 amino acids from cysteine to phenylalanine. Just CDR3 DNA is preserved here, 39 bases in frame from base 1. Material for sequencing was PBMCs or a T cell subset sorted from them (not recorded which). The clonotype originates from a man between 18 and 35 years old who had mild COVID-19 (a few samples of this study predate the infection). The sample titles of this study are shuffled in the database, so cell type and time point are left out; the donor was told from shared clones. The chain is assembled from TRBV6-5 and TRBJ2-1; 7 bases in between match TRBD1. The base sequence is TGTGCCAGCAGGAACCGACAGGGCGGTTCGGGGTTCTTC. It translates as CASRNRQGGSGFF.